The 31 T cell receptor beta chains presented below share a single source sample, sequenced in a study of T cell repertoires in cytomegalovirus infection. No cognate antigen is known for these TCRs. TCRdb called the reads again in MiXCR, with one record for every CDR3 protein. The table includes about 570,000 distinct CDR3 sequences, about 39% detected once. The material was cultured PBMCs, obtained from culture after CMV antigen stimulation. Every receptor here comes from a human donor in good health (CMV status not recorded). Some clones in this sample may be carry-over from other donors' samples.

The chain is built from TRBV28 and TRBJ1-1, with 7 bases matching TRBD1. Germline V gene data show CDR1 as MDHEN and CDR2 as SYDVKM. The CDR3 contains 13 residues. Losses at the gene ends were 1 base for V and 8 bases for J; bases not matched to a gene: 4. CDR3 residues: CASSLYGQAEAFF. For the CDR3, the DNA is TGTGCCAGCAGTTTATACGGACAGGCGGAAGCTTTCTTT.

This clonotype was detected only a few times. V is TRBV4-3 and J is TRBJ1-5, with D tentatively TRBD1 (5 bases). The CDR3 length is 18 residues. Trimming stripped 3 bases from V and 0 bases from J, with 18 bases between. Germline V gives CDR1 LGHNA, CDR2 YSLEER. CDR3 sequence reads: CASSHGLTRDLSNQPQHF. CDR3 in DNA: TGCGCCAGCAGCCACGGACTGACCAGGGACCTTAGCAATCAGCCCCAGCATTTT.

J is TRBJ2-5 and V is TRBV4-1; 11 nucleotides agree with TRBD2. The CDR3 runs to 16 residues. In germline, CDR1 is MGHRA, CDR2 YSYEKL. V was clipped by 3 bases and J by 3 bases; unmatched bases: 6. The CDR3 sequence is CASSQELAGAEETQYF. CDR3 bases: TGCGCCAGCAGCCAGGAACTAGCGGGAGCTGAAGAGACCCAGTACTTC.

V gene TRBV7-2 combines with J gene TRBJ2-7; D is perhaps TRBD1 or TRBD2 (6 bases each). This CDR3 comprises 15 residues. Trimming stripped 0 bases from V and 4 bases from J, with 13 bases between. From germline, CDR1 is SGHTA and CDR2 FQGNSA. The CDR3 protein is CASSLAPGGLYEQYF. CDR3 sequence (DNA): TGTGCCAGCAGCTTAGCGCCCGGGGGCTTGTACGAGCAGTACTTC.

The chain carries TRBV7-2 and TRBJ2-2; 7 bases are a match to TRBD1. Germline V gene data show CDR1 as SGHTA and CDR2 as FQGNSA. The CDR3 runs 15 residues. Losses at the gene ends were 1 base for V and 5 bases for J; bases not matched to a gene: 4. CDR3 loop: CASSLETGITGELFF. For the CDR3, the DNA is TGTGCCAGCAGCTTAGAGACAGGGATAACCGGGGAGCTGTTTTTT. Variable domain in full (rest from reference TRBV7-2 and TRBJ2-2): GAGVSQSPSNKVTEKGKDVELRCDPISGHTALYWYRQSLGQGLEFLIYFQGNSAPDKSGLPSDRFSAERTGGSVSTLTIQRTQQEDSAVYLCASSLETGITGELFFGEGSRLTVL.

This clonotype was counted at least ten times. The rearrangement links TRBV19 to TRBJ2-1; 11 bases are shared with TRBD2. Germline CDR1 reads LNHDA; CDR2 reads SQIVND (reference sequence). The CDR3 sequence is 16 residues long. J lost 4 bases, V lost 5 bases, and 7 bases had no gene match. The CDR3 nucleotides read TGTGCCAGTAGTCCCTTAGCGGGAGGGCCTTACAATGAGCAGTTCTTC. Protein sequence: CASSPLAGGPYNEQFF.

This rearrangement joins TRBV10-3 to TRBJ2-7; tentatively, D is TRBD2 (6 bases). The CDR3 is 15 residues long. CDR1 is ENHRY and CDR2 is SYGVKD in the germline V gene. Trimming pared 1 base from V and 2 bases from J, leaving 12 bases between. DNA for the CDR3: TGTGCCATCAGTGAGTGGGGGGAAAGTACCTACGAGCAGTACTTC. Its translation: CAISEWGESTYEQYF.

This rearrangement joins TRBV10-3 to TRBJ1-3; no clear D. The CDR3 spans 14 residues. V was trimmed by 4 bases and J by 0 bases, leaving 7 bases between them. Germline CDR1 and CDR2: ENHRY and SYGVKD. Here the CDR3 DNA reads TGTGCCATCAGTGGCGCGAGCTCTGGAAACACCATATATTTT. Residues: CAISGASSGNTIYF.

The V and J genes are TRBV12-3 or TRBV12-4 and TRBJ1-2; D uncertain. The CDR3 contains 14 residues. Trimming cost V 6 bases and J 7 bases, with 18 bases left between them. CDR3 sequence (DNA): TGTGCCAGCAGCCCACAGCGGACTGTCTTTGGCTACACCTTC. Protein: CASSPQRTVFGYTF.

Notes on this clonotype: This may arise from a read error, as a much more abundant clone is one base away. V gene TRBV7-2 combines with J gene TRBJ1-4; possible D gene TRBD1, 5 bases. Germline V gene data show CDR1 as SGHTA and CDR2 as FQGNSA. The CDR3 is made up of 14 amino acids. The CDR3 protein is CASSPGQANEQLFF. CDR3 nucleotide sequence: TGTGCCAGCAGCCCCGGACAAGCTAATGAACAACTGTTTTTT.

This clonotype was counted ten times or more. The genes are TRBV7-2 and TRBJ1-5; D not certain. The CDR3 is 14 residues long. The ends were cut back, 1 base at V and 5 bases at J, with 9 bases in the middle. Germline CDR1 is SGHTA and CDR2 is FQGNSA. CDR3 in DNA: TGTGCCAGCAGCTTAGGACCCGGGGATCAGCCCCAGCATTTT. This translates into CASSLGPGDQPQHF.

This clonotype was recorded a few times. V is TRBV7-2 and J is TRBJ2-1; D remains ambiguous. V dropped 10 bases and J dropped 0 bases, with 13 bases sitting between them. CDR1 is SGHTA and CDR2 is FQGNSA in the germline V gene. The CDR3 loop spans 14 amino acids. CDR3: CATTDRSSYNEQFF. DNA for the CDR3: TGTGCCACTACCGATCGGAGCTCCTACAATGAGCAGTTCTTC.

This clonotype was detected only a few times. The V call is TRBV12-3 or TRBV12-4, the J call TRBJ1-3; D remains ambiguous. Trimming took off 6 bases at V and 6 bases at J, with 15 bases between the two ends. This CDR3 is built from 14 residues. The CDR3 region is CASRTGRLKNTIYF. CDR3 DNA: TGTGCCAGCAGAACCGGCAGGTTGAAAAACACCATATATTTT.

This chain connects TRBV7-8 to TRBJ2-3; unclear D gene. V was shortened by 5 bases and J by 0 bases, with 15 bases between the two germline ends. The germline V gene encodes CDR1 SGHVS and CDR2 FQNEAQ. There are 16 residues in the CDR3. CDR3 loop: CASSPQSVGSTDTQYF. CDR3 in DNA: TGTGCCAGCAGCCCCCAGAGCGTGGGCAGCACAGATACGCAGTATTTT.

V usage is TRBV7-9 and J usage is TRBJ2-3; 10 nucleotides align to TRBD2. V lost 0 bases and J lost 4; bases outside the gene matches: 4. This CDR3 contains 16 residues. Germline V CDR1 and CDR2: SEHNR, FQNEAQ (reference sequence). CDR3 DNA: TGTGCCAGCAGCTTAGCAGCCCTAGCGGGGGCAGATACGCAGTATTTT. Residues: CASSLAALAGADTQYF.

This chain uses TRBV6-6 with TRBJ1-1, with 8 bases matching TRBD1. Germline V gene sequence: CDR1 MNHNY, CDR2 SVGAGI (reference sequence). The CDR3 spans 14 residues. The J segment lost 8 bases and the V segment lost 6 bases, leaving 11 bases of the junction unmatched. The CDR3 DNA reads TGTGCCAGCAGGGGTGCAGGACAGGGCTGGGAAGCTTTCTTT. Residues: CASRGAGQGWEAFF.

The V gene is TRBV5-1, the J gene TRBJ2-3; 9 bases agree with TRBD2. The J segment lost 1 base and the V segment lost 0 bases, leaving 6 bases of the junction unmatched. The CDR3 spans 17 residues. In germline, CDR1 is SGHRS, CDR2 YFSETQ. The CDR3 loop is CASSLVASGVGTDTQYF. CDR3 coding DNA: TGCGCCAGCAGCTTGGTCGCTAGCGGGGTGGGCACAGATACGCAGTATTTT.

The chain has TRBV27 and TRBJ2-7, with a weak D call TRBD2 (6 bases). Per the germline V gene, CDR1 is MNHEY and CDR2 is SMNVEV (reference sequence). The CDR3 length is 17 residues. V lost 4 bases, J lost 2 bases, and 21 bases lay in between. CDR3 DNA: TGTGCCAGCAGTTCCCGTAATGTTTGGACTACGCCCTACGAGCAGTACTTC. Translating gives CASSSRNVWTTPYEQYF.

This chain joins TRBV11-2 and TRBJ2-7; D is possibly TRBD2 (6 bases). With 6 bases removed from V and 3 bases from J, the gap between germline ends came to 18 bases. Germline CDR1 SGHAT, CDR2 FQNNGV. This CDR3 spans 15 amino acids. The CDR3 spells CASSRAGTGDYEQYF. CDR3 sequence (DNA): TGTGCCAGCAGTCGTGCCGGGACTGGGGACTACGAGCAGTACTTC. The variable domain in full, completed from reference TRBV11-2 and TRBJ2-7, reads EAGVAQSPRYKIIEKRQSVAFWCNPISGHATLYWYQQILGQGPKLLIQFQNNGVVDDSQLPKDRFSAERLKGVDSTLKIQPAKLEDSAVYLCASSRAGTGDYEQYFGPGTRLTVT.

DNA of the CDR3: TGCAGTGCTAGTTCGGGGGGGAACACCGGGGAGCTGTTTTTT. Translation: CSASSGGNTGELFF. The rearrangement uses TRBV20-1 and TRBJ2-2; 7 bases line up with TRBD2. The ends lost 3 bases at V and 1 base at J; junction bases unmatched: 2. The germline V gene encodes CDR1 DFQATT and CDR2 SNEGSKA (reference sequence). This CDR3 has 14 amino acids.

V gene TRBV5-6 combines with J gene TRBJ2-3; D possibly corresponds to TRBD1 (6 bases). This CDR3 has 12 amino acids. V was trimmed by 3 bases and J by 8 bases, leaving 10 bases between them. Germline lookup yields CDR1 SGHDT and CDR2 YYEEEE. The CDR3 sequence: CASSSAGVTQYF. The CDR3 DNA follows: TGTGCCAGCAGCTCCGCAGGGGTTACGCAGTATTTT.

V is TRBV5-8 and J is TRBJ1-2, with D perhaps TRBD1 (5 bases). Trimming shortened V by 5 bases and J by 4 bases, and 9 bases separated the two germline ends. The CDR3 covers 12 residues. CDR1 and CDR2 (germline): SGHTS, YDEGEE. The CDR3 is CASRKTVYGYTF. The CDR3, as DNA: TGTGCCAGCAGAAAGACAGTCTATGGCTACACCTTC. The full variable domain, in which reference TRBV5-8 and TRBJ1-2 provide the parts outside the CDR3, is EAGVTQSPTHLIKTRGQQATLRCSPISGHTSVYWYQQALGLGLQFLLWYDEGEERNRGNFPPRFSGRQFPNYSSELNVNALELEDSALYLCASRKTVYGYTFGSGTRLTVV.

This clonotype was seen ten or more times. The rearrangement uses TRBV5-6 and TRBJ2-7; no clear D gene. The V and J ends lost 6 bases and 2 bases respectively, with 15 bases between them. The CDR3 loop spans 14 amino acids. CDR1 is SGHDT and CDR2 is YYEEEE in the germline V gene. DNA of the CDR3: TGTGCCAGCACCCGATGGGCGGTTACCTACGAGCAGTACTTC. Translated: CASTRWAVTYEQYF.

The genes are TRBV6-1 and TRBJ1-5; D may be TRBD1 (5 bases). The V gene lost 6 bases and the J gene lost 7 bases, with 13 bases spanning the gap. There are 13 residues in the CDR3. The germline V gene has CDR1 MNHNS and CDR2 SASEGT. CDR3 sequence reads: CASSHVRGQPQHF. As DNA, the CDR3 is TGTGCCAGCAGCCACGTCCGGGGCCAGCCCCAGCATTTT.

This CDR3 is CASSIRTGSSYNSPLHF. The CDR3 coding sequence is TGTGCCAGCAGTATACGGACGGGGAGCTCCTATAATTCACCCCTCCACTTT. The chain has TRBV27 and TRBJ1-6; D is undetermined. CDR1 is MNHEY, CDR2 SMNVEV, per germline (reference sequence). The ends were cut back, 5 bases at V and 0 bases at J, with 14 bases in the middle. The CDR3 totals 17 residues.

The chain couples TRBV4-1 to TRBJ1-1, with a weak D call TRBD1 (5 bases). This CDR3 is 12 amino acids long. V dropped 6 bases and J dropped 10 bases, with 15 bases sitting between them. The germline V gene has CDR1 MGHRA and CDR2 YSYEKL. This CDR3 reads CASSLGESGAFF. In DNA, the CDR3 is TGCGCCAGCAGTCTAGGGGAATCTGGAGCTTTCTTT.

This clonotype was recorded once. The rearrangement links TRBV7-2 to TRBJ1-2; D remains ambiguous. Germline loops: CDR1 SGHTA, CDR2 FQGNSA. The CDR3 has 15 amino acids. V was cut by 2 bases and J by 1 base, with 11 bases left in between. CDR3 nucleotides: TGTACCAGCAGCTTATTGGTGGGGATTAACTATGGCTACACCTTC. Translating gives CTSSLLVGINYGYTF.

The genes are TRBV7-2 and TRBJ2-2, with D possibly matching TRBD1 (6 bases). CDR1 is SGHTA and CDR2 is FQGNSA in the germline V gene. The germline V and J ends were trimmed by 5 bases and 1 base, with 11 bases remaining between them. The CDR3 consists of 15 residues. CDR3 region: CASSRGTLNTGELFF. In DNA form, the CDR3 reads TGTGCCAGCAGCCGTGGGACACTGAACACCGGGGAGCTGTTTTTT.

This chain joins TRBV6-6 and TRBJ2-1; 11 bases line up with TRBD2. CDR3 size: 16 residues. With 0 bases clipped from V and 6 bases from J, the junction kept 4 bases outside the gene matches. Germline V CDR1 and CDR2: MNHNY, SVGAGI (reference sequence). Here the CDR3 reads CASSYSMLAGGNEQFF. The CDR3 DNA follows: TGTGCCAGCAGTTACTCGATGCTAGCGGGGGGCAATGAGCAGTTCTTC.

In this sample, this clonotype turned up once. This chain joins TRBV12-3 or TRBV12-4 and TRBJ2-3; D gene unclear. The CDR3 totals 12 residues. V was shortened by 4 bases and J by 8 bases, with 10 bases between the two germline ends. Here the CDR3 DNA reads TGTGCCAGCAGTTCCCTAGGGTCTACGCAGTATTTT. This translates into CASSSLGSTQYF.

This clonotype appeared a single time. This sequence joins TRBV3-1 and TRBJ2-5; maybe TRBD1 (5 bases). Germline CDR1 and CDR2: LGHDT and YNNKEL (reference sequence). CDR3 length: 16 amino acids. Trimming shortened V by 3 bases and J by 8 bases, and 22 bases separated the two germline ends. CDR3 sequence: CASSHLGQGGVDTQYF. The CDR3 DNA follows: TGTGCCAGCAGCCACCTGGGGCAGGGTGGTGTCGATACCCAGTACTTC.